A selection of T cell receptor beta chains follows, all from one sample in a study of shared clonotypes between healthy human individuals. Generated by immunoSEQ multiplex PCR, the TCRdb table keeps only in-frame clones and is missing some. The sample records about a million clones, about 80% being singletons. Specimen: memory CD4+ T cells from PBMCs. These receptors all stem from a man younger than 35 in good health. Some clones in this sample may be carry-over from other donors' samples. The CDR3 runs from the conserved cysteine through the conserved F or W. A D gene is named only where the DNA matches it firmly. Only part of the rows carry a size: once, few, many, or a class if the clone is expanded.

V	size	J	D	DNA	CDR3
TRBV14	-	TRBJ1-4	TRBD1	TGTGCCAGCAGCCCTCGGACAGGTGGGGGAGAAAAACTGTTTTTT	CASSPRTGGGEKLFF
TRBV7-2	few	TRBJ1-1	-	TGTGCCAGCAGCTTAGCGGGCAGGCTGAACACTGAAGCTTTCTTT	CASSLAGRLNTEAFF
TRBV5-1	once	TRBJ2-3	-	TGCGCCAGCAGCTTGAGGCAGACTAGCACAGATACGCAGTATTTT	CASSLRQTSTDTQYF
TRBV5-6	once	TRBJ2-7	-	TGTGCCAGCAGCTTGGGGCAGGGCCTAGAGTACTTC	CASSLGQGLEYF
TRBV27	-	TRBJ2-7	TRBD1	TGTGCCAGCAGCTTCTCACAGGGGGCGAAGTACTTC	CASSFSQGAKYF
TRBV9	-	TRBJ1-3	TRBD1	TGTGCCAGCAGCCCCAACTACACCGGGACAGGGTTTGAGATATCTGGAAACACCATATATTTT	CASSPNYTGTGFEISGNTIYF
TRBV7-2	-	TRBJ2-7	-	TGTGCCAGCAGCTTAGGGGCGGGTAACTCCTACGAGCAGTACTTC	CASSLGAGNSYEQYF
TRBV25-1	once	TRBJ2-1	-	TGTGCCAGCAGCGACCCAGGGCGTGGGCCCCGGGCTGATGAGCAGTTCTTC	CASSDPGRGPRADEQFF
TRBV21-1	-	TRBJ2-1	-	TGTGCCAGCAGCAAACAAGTTACTTTAATCGGCGGGTCCTACAATGAGCAGTTCTTC	CASSKQVTLIGGSYNEQFF
TRBV18	-	TRBJ2-5	-	TGTGCCAGCTCACCTTGGACACGGTTCGGGGAGACCCAGTACTTC	CASSPWTRFGETQYF
TRBV7-2	-	TRBJ2-1	TRBD2	TGTGCCAGCAGCCGGACTAGCGGGAGTTACAATGAGCAGTTCTTC	CASSRTSGSYNEQFF
TRBV28	-	TRBJ2-3	TRBD2	TGTGCCGTGGGGACTAGCGGGAGTATAGATACGCAGTATTTT	CAVGTSGSIDTQYF
TRBV7-8	-	TRBJ2-5	TRBD1	TGTGCCAGCAGATATGGGACAGGGGAGACCCAGTACTTC	CASRYGTGETQYF
TRBV6-1	-	TRBJ2-3	-	TGTGCCACCCGGACAGATACAAGCACAGATACGCAGTATTTT	CATRTDTSTDTQYF
TRBV6-5	once	TRBJ1-1	TRBD1	TGTGCCAGCACCGGACAGGGAGGCACTGAAGCTTTCTTT	CASTGQGGTEAFF
TRBV5-1	once	TRBJ2-2	-	TGCGCCAGCAGCTTCGGGAACACCGGGGAGCTGTTTTTT	CASSFGNTGELFF
TRBV4-2	-	TRBJ1-2	-	TGTGCCAGCAGCCAAGATCGCAGGGACCCAGTCTATGGCTACACCTTC	CASSQDRRDPVYGYTF
TRBV6-1	-	TRBJ1-1	-	TGTGCCAGCAGCCCTCCCCATGAAGCTTTCTTT	CASSPPHEAFF
TRBV11-2	once	TRBJ1-2	TRBD1	TGTGCCAGCAGCTTAACAGGGGTCTATGGCTACACCTTC	CASSLTGVYGYTF
TRBV5-1	-	TRBJ2-7	TRBD1	TGCGCCAGCAGCTCGGACAGGGTCTACGAGCAGTACTTC	CASSSDRVYEQYF
TRBV28	-	TRBJ1-5	-	TGTGCCAGCAGTCCAAGGACGGTTCCGAATCAGCCCCAGCATTTT	CASSPRTVPNQPQHF
TRBV7-3	-	TRBJ2-7	-	TGTGCCAGCAGCTTAGAGGCAGGGAGAGTCGGCGAGCAGTACTTC	CASSLEAGRVGEQYF
TRBV5-1	-	TRBJ2-7	-	TGCGCCAGCAGCCCGCTGGCGGGATGGGACGAGCAGTACTTC	CASSPLAGWDEQYF
TRBV28	-	TRBJ2-2	-	TGTGCCAGCTTCCAGGGACTGTCCACCGGGGAGCTGTTTTTT	CASFQGLSTGELFF
TRBV5-4	-	TRBJ2-1	-	TGTGCCAGCAGCCCGGTGGGTAGGGGGGTTTCTTCCTACAATGAGCAGTTCTTC	CASSPVGRGVSSYNEQFF
TRBV18	many	TRBJ1-1	-	TGTGCCAGCTCACGAAACGACGGCGGGTATGAAGCTTTCTTT	CASSRNDGGYEAFF
TRBV6-5	few	TRBJ2-7	TRBD1	TGTGCCAGCAGTTACACCTGGACAGGGGGAGGTAACGAGCAGTACTTC	CASSYTWTGGGNEQYF
TRBV29-1	-	TRBJ2-7	TRBD2	TGCAGCGTTGAAGGGGCAGGGGGACTAGCGGGAGAAGCCTACGAGCAGTACTTC	CSVEGAGGLAGEAYEQYF
TRBV11-2	-	TRBJ1-2	TRBD1	TGTGCCAGCAGACGTACGGGGGACAGGGGGCGATGGTATGGCTACACCTTC	CASRRTGDRGRWYGYTF
TRBV28	-	TRBJ2-7	-	TGTGCCAGCAGTTTAGCCCCCTCCGAGCAGTACTTC	CASSLAPSEQYF
TRBV5-1	once	TRBJ1-1	-	TGCGCCAGCAGCAACGGGGAGAACACTGAAGCTTTCTTT	CASSNGENTEAFF
TRBV28	few	TRBJ1-5	-	TGTGCCAGCACGTCGGGCAATCAGCCCCAGCATTTT	CASTSGNQPQHF
TRBV7-9	-	TRBJ2-5	TRBD2	TGTGCCAGCAGCCCCGGACTAGCGGAAGAGACCCAGTACTTC	CASSPGLAEETQYF
TRBV2	-	TRBJ1-2	TRBD1	TGTGCCAGCAGGGGGACAGGGAAATTCGGAGGCTACACCTTC	CASRGTGKFGGYTF
TRBV28	-	TRBJ2-7	-	TGTGCCAGCTCCTGGTCGGGGTTAGTCTACGAGCAGTACTTC	CASSWSGLVYEQYF
TRBV18	-	TRBJ1-3	-	TGTGCCAGCTCACCCCAGGGAAACACCATATATTTT	CASSPQGNTIYF
TRBV6-5	-	TRBJ2-1	-	TGTGCCAGCACGGTGGACAGCTCCTACAATGAGCAGTTCTTC	CASTVDSSYNEQFF
TRBV7-2	-	TRBJ2-3	TRBD2	TGTGCCAGCAGCTTAGCGCTGGCTAGCGGGGGCACAGATACGCAGTATTTT	CASSLALASGGTDTQYF
TRBV6-5	-	TRBJ2-7	-	TGTGCCAGCGGGAGGGACAGCCTCTACGAGCAGTACTTC	CASGRDSLYEQYF
TRBV6-5	once	TRBJ1-4	-	TGTGCCAGCAGGCAGGGTGATGAAAAACTGTTTTTT	CASRQGDEKLFF
TRBV11-2	-	TRBJ1-4	-	TGTGCCAGCAGCTTAGTTCATAATGAAAAACTGTTTTTT	CASSLVHNEKLFF
TRBV18	-	TRBJ1-1	-	TGTGCCAGCTCACCTACAGCCACGACGGCTGAAGCTTTCTTT	CASSPTATTAEAFF
TRBV4-1	few	TRBJ2-5	-	TGCGCCAGCAGCCGCCTGGGGAGTCTTGGGGAGACCCAGTACTTC	CASSRLGSLGETQYF
TRBV7-2	once	TRBJ2-5	-	TGTGCCAGCAGCTCTAGTGGGGCAGGGGGGGAGACCCAGTACTTC	CASSSSGAGGETQYF
TRBV7-7	-	TRBJ2-7	TRBD1	TGTGCTAGCAGCTTTGACAGGGGGCACGAGCAGTACTTC	CASSFDRGHEQYF
TRBV4-1	-	TRBJ1-4	-	TGCGCCAGCAGCCAAGATCCGGGTCGGGGTGAAAAACTGTTTTTT	CASSQDPGRGEKLFF
TRBV7-9	once	TRBJ2-2	-	TGTGCCAGCAGCTTAGATGCGTTCGGGGAGCTGTTTTTT	CASSLDAFGELFF